The 4 T cell receptor beta chains reported below all come from one sample, sequenced in a study of regulatory T cells in long-lasting Graves disease. Sample time point: newly diagnosed GD, antithyroid drugs for less than 3 months. From RNA extracted from PBMCs, the TCR library was made. According to the study, TCR beta libraries were built with iRepertoire HTBI primers and CDR3-region Arm-PCR. TCRdb recomputed calls from the multiplex PCR reads with MiXCR, one row per CDR3 protein. Here the sample spans under 300,000 distinct CDR3 sequences, 20% being singletons. The source material was peripheral blood mononuclear cells (PBMCs), sampled at new diagnosis, from a patient treated with antithyroid drugs. The receptors shown here come from a female donor with Graves disease.

The chain combines TRBV3-1 with TRBJ1-2; the match to TRBD1 covers 7 bases. J was trimmed by 4 bases and V by 6 bases; bases with no gene match: 5. The CDR3 is made up of 13 amino acids. From germline, CDR1 is LGHDT and CDR2 YNNKEL (reference sequence). CDR3 sequence (DNA): TGTGCCAGCAGGGGACAGAAGTCCTATGGCTACACCTTC. As protein: CASRGQKSYGYTF.

This clonotype was counted many times. The chain carries TRBV2 and TRBJ2-7, with 7 bases that match TRBD1. CDR1 and CDR2 from the germline V gene are SNHLY and FYNNEI. The CDR3 sequence is 14 residues long. The V and J ends lost 4 bases and 4 bases, in that order; junction bases with no gene match: 7. CDR3: CASSGQGPTYEQYF. For the CDR3, the DNA is TGTGCCAGCAGTGGACAGGGTCCTACATACGAGCAGTACTTC.

This clonotype was picked up many times. This chain joins TRBV28 and TRBJ1-1; 7 bases are shared with TRBD1. The CDR3 is made up of 11 amino acids. After removal of 5 bases from V and 8 bases from J, the junction contained 2 bases not matched to a gene. CDR1 and CDR2 (germline): MDHEN, SYDVKM. The DNA of the CDR3 is TGTGCCAGCAGTCACAGGGGAGAAGCTTTCTTT. Translation: CASSHRGEAFF.

This clonotype was counted ten times or more. The chain combines TRBV28 with TRBJ2-5; 12 bases fit TRBD2. The CDR3 loop spans 17 amino acids. Germline values: CDR1 MDHEN, CDR2 SYDVKM. The junction had 10 bases not matched to a gene; V was cut back by 6 bases and J by 2 bases. The CDR3 spells CASSMVRLAGAQETQYF. For the CDR3, the DNA is TGTGCCAGCAGCATGGTGCGACTAGCGGGAGCTCAAGAGACCCAGTACTTC.